Detailed here is one TCR beta chain. The sample comes from a study of sequential checkpoint blockade in melanoma. As for the study in general: Patients were randomized 1:1 to nivolumab-then-ipilimumab or ipilimumab-then-nivolumab first-line. Maintenance nivolumab came after either treatment sequence.

Germline CDR1 is MNHNS and CDR2 is SASEGT. The CDR3 runs 16 residues. Trimming left V 2 bases short and J 4 bases short, with 14 bases between. The treatment denotes: randomized to nivolumab then ipilimumab (arm A) or the reverse (arm B). Patients had received no earlier DNA-damaging chemotherapy. From thawed PBMCs, live CD3+CD8+ cells negative for CD19 and CD56 were sorted. Only in-frame clones appear in the TCRdb table, and some are missing; sequencing was by immunoSEQ multiplex PCR. The sample lists more than 9,500 clones, more than 65% occurring once. The source was CD8+ T cells sorted from blood (inferred from file names), collected from a patient given nivolumab and ipilimumab in sequence. This chain links TRBV6-1 with TRBJ2-2; D may be TRBD1 (5 bases). This receptor was obtained from a human donor with melanoma. The CDR3 reads CASSESAGHGTGELFF. CDR3 DNA: TGTGCCAGCAGTGAATCGGCAGGGCATGGCACCGGGGAGCTGTTTTTT.